Listed here are 17 T cell receptor beta chains from one sample, sequenced in a study of blood T cell repertoires in COVID-19. The method was immunoSEQ multiplex PCR; TCRdb's version includes in-frame clones alone and lacks a portion of them. The sample gives 120,000 or so clones, approximately 83% of which show up once; 5% to 8% is in the top ten. The sequenced sample was peripheral blood. The receptors shown here come from a man older than 75 with active or convalescent COVID-19.

The J gene is TRBJ1-4, the V gene TRBV6-2 or TRBV6-3, with 7 bases aligning to TRBD1. The CDR3 runs 14 residues. The V and J ends lost 5 bases and 8 bases, in that order; junction bases with no gene match: 8. Germline lookup yields CDR1 MNHEY and CDR2 SVGEGT. CDR3 residues: CASSARGFEEKLFF. CDR3 bases: TGTGCCAGCAGTGCCAGGGGGTTTGAGGAAAAACTGTTTTTT.

The chain is built from TRBV7-8 and TRBJ1-4; D may be TRBD1 (6 bases). The CDR3 spans 16 residues. Deletions cut 3 bases from V and 4 bases from J, with 15 bases between. Germline V lookup: CDR1 SGHVS, CDR2 FQNEAQ. The CDR3 DNA is TGTGCCAGCAGCTTGGTCACAGGGCAAGTTAATGAAAAACTGTTTTTT. This sequence encodes CASSLVTGQVNEKLFF.

The chain recombines TRBV4-3 with TRBJ1-1, with D possibly TRBD1 on 5 matching bases. The CDR3 totals 14 residues. V was pared by 0 bases and J by 6 bases, with 11 bases between. Germline loops: CDR1 LGHNA, CDR2 YSLEER. CDR3 sequence: CASSQDRAGPEAFF. Written as DNA, the CDR3 is TGCGCCAGCAGCCAAGATCGGGCAGGGCCTGAAGCTTTCTTT.

In this sample, this clone turned up once. V usage is TRBV19 and J usage is TRBJ1-1; D ambiguous. Looked up from germline, CDR1 is LNHDA and CDR2 is SQIVND (reference sequence). The V end was cut by 6 bases, the J end by 1 base, with 9 bases between. CDR3 length: 13 amino acids. This CDR3 reads CASSPNQNTEAFF. CDR3 sequence (DNA): TGTGCCAGTAGCCCTAACCAGAACACTGAAGCTTTCTTT.

The gene calls are TRBV19 and TRBJ1-6; 7 bases match TRBD1. The CDR3 extends over 15 amino acids. The trim removed 7 bases at V and 10 bases at J, leaving 13 bases unmatched. Germline assignment: CDR1 LNHDA and CDR2 SQIVND (reference sequence). CDR3 region: CASTPGGLIRSPLHF. The CDR3 coding sequence is TGTGCCAGTACTCCAGGGGGATTGATTAGGTCACCCCTCCACTTT.

V gene TRBV6-4 combines with J gene TRBJ2-3; 11 bases are shared with TRBD2. From germline, CDR1 is MRHNA and CDR2 SNTAGT. Trimming took 2 bases from V and 8 from J; bases not matched to a gene: 6. There are 15 residues in the CDR3. The CDR3 DNA sequence: TGTGCCAGCAGTGACGAAGGGACTAGCGGTGCTACGCAGTATTTT. Encoded protein: CASSDEGTSGATQYF.

The chain joins TRBV9 to TRBJ2-5; 7 bases fit TRBD2. V gave up 2 bases and J gave up 4 bases; unmatched junction bases: 14. In germline, CDR1 is SGDLS, CDR2 YYNGEE. The CDR3 is 17 amino acids. The CDR3 loop is CASSVPGGGGQGETQYF. For the CDR3, the DNA is TGTGCCAGCAGCGTTCCCGGTGGGGGGGGTCAGGGAGAGACCCAGTACTTC.

CDR3 amino acids: CASSYRGLGGYTF. The CDR3 DNA is TGTGCCAGCAGTTACAGGGGGTTGGGTGGCTACACCTTC. The chain is built from TRBV6-5 and TRBJ1-2; tentative D call: TRBD1 (6 bases). This CDR3 has 13 amino acids. Germline V gene lookup returns CDR1 MNHEY and CDR2 SVGAGI. V lost 2 bases and J lost 7, with 11 bases in between.

The CDR3 DNA follows: TGTGCCATCAGGAACCGGGACAGGGCTCTTTCTGGAAACACCATATATTTT. It codes for CAIRNRDRALSGNTIYF. The chain employs TRBV10-3 and TRBJ1-3, with TRBD1 matching 9 bases. Germline V CDR1 and CDR2: ENHRY, SYGVKD. The CDR3 length is 17 residues. The J segment lost 1 base and the V segment lost 6 bases, leaving 10 bases of the junction unmatched.

The chain recombines TRBV14 with TRBJ2-3; 11 bases line up with TRBD2. The J segment lost 1 base and the V segment lost 1 base, leaving 4 bases of the junction unmatched. The CDR3 runs to 17 residues. Germline assignment: CDR1 SGHDN and CDR2 FVKESK. The CDR3 nucleotides are TGTGCCAGCAGCCAAGGACTAGCGGGATATGGCACAGATACGCAGTATTTT. Residues: CASSQGLAGYGTDTQYF.

V is TRBV5-4 and J is TRBJ2-1; tentative D call: TRBD1 (5 bases). This CDR3 has 16 amino acids. The V end was cut by 0 bases, the J end by 0 bases, with 10 bases between. CDR1 is SGHNT and CDR2 is YYREEE in the germline V gene (reference sequence). The CDR3 region is CASSLGGGASYNEQFF. The DNA of the CDR3 is TGTGCCAGCAGCTTGGGGGGTGGGGCCTCCTACAATGAGCAGTTCTTC.

The rearrangement joins TRBV7-2 to TRBJ2-1; 12 bases align to TRBD2. After removal of 3 bases from V and 9 bases from J, the junction contained 6 bases not matched to a gene. The CDR3 contains 15 residues. From germline, CDR1 is SGHTA and CDR2 FQGNSA. The CDR3 is CASSFRTSGKTEQFF. The DNA of the CDR3 is TGTGCCAGCAGCTTCCGGACTAGCGGGAAGACTGAGCAGTTCTTC.

Comment on this clone: Other DNA sequences in this specimen translate into the identical CDR3. The chain links TRBV7-2 to TRBJ1-3; D might be TRBD1 (5 bases). Trimming pared 4 bases from V and 7 bases from J, leaving 11 bases between. The CDR3 has 13 amino acids. Germline CDR1 SGHTA, CDR2 FQGNSA. CDR3 DNA sequence: TGTGCCAGCAGCTCCCGCGGGGGGAACACCATATATTTT. As protein: CASSSRGGNTIYF. The full variable domain, with the rest looked up from reference TRBV7-2 and TRBJ1-3, is GAGVSQSPSNKVTEKGKDVELRCDPISGHTALYWYRQSLGQGLEFLIYFQGNSAPDKSGLPSDRFSAERTGGSVSTLTIQRTQQEDSAVYLCASSSRGGNTIYFGEGSWLTVV.

This clone was recorded only once. This chain links TRBV11-2 with TRBJ1-1; D not certain. The CDR3 runs to 16 residues. The ends were cut back, 1 base at V and 4 bases at J, with 16 bases in the middle. CDR1 SGHAT and CDR2 FQNNGV come from the germline V gene. The CDR3, as DNA: TGTGCCAGCAGCTTAGTGGCGGGAGGGTTGATCACTGAAGCTTTCTTT. It translates to CASSLVAGGLITEAFF.

The V and J genes are TRBV29-1 and TRBJ2-3; TRBD2 aligns across 10 bases. The V and J ends lost 7 bases and 1 base, in that order; junction bases with no gene match: 2. CDR1 and CDR2 from the germline V gene are SQVTM and ANQGSEA. The length of the CDR3 is 13 residues. CDR3 residues: CSAGTSGTDTQYF. The CDR3 nucleotides read TGCAGCGCTGGGACTAGCGGCACAGATACGCAGTATTTT.

The V and J genes are TRBV28 and TRBJ1-6; TRBD1 aligns across 7 bases. The germline gives CDR1 MDHEN, CDR2 SYDVKM. V dropped 5 bases and J dropped 5; count of bases not matched to a gene: 6. The CDR3 extends over 15 amino acids. The CDR3 nucleotides read TGTGCCAGCAGTATGACAGGGTTGGATAATTCACCCCTCCACTTT. The encoded protein is CASSMTGLDNSPLHF.

The chain combines TRBV10-3 with TRBJ1-5, with 7 bases identical to TRBD1. The CDR3 consists of 13 residues. Germline V CDR1 and CDR2: ENHRY, SYGVKD. Unmatched junction bases numbered 5, after V lost 10 bases and J lost 2 bases. CDR3 sequence: CASTGEGNQPQHF. Here the CDR3 DNA reads TGTGCCAGTACAGGGGAGGGCAATCAGCCCCAGCATTTT.